A selection of T cell receptor beta chains follows, all from one sample in a study of cytomegalovirus exposure and HLA in healthy donors. TCRdb's copy holds only in-frame clones and misses some; the assay was immunoSEQ multiplex PCR. The repertoire holds 150,000 to 200,000 clones, with around 77% as singletons. Material: PBMCs. These receptors all stem from a woman aged 25-40 years in good health and CMV-seronegative. Each CDR3 is given with its conserved first and last residue. D genes are given only for firm matches. Where a row states a size, it is once, few, many or the class of an expanded clone; other rows omit it.

-	TRBV7-9	TRBJ2-7	TRBD2	TGTGCCAGCAGCTTTCGACTAGCGGGATCCTACGAGCAGTACTTC	CASSFRLAGSYEQYF
once	TRBV4-3	TRBJ2-4	TRBD2	TGCGCCAGCAGCCAAGATAGTTGGACTAGCGGAGGGGAAAACATTCAGTACTTC	CASSQDSWTSGGENIQYF
-	TRBV7-8	TRBJ1-1	-	TGTGCCAGCAGGCCTCGAGGAGATCGGAACACTGAAGCTTTCTTT	CASRPRGDRNTEAFF
-	TRBV4-3	TRBJ2-2	TRBD2	TGCGCCAGCAGCCAACTAGCGGGAGTGGGCGGGGAGCTGTTTTTT	CASSQLAGVGGELFF
-	TRBV15	TRBJ1-1	TRBD1	TGTGCCACCAGTGGCGAGGGACAGGGTATCGGACGCGGTGAAGCTTTCTTT	CATSGEGQGIGRGEAFF
-	TRBV7-9	TRBJ2-3	-	TGTGCCAGCACCCTGGGGCCAGATACGCAGTATTTT	CASTLGPDTQYF
-	TRBV6-1	TRBJ1-2	-	TGTGCCAGCAGTCAAGGGAGTCCCCCACACAACTATGGCTACACCTTC	CASSQGSPPHNYGYTF
-	TRBV27	TRBJ2-2	TRBD1	TGTGCCAGCAGTTTCGACAGGGGGTGGGAGCTGTTTTTT	CASSFDRGWELFF
-	TRBV19	TRBJ2-7	-	TGTGCCAGTAGTATACCGGGACATTACGAGCAGTACTTC	CASSIPGHYEQYF
-	TRBV28	TRBJ2-2	TRBD1	TGTGCCAGCAGCCAGGGGGCCGGGGAGCTGTTTTTT	CASSQGAGELFF